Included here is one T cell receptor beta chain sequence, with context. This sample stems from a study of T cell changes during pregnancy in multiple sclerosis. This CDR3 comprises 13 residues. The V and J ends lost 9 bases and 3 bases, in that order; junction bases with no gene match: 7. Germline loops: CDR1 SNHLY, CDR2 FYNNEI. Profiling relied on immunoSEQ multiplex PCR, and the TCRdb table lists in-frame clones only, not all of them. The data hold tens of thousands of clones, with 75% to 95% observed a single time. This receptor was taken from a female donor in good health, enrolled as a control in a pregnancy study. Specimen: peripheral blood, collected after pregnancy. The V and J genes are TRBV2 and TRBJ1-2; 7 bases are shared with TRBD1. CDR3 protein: CARRQGWDYGYTF. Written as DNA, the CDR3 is TGTGCCAGACGACAGGGTTGGGACTATGGCTACACCTTC.